What follows are 18 T cell receptor beta chains derived from one specimen sequenced in a study of blood T cell repertoires in COVID-19. Profiled with immunoSEQ multiplex PCR; TCRdb holds only in-frame clones, not every one. Of a few hundred thousand clones listed, about 90% were seen once; the top ten hold about 0.57%. The source material was PBMCs or T cells enriched from blood (not recorded which). The receptors here all came from a young man who had recovered from COVID-19.

This clone showed up just a few times. The genes are TRBV7-9 and TRBJ1-1; the D is unclear. The CDR3 is 14 residues long. Germline values: CDR1 SEHNR, CDR2 FQNEAQ (reference sequence). With 4 bases removed from V and 7 bases from J, the gap between germline ends came to 16 bases. CDR3 sequence reads: CASSSTGWRHEAFF. The CDR3 DNA reads TGTGCCAGCAGCTCCACGGGGTGGAGACATGAAGCTTTCTTT.

The chain joins TRBV10-2 to TRBJ2-7; D possibly corresponds to TRBD2 (5 bases). The germline gives CDR1 WSHSY, CDR2 SAAADI. V lost 6 bases, J lost 7 bases, and 16 bases lay in between. This CDR3 region has 13 residues. CDR3 sequence: CASRTATTGEQYF. The CDR3 DNA sequence: TGCGCCAGCAGAACAGCGACAACGGGAGAGCAGTACTTC.

This chain joins TRBV2 and TRBJ2-2, with TRBD1 matching 8 bases. This CDR3 comprises 16 residues. Looked up from germline, CDR1 is SNHLY and CDR2 is FYNNEI. V lost 8 bases and J lost 5; bases outside the gene matches: 13. The CDR3 spells CASLLPQGARTGELFF. The CDR3 region has the DNA TGTGCCAGCCTTCTCCCCCAGGGGGCGCGAACCGGGGAGCTGTTTTTT.

This sequence joins TRBV7-9 and TRBJ1-5; D is ambiguous. The CDR3 runs 14 residues. From germline, CDR1 is SEHNR and CDR2 FQNEAQ (reference sequence). Trimming pared 3 bases from V and 3 bases from J, leaving 9 bases between. CDR3 nucleotide sequence: TGTGCCAGCAGCTTGGACGGGGACAATCAGCCCCAGCATTTT. It translates to CASSLDGDNQPQHF.

This clone has just a few counts. This chain links TRBV27 with TRBJ2-7; D possibly corresponds to TRBD1 (5 bases). With 3 bases removed from V and 7 bases from J, the gap between germline ends came to 13 bases. The CDR3 covers 13 residues. Per germline, CDR1 MNHEY and CDR2 SMNVEV (reference sequence). CDR3 coding DNA: TGTGCCAGCAGTTTGACAGCACCGTGGGAGCAGTACTTC. It codes for CASSLTAPWEQYF.

The chain recombines TRBV5-1 with TRBJ1-1; TRBD1 agrees at 9 bases. The germline gives CDR1 SGHRS, CDR2 YFSETQ. Trimming removed 0 bases from V and 3 bases from J; junction bases left unmatched: 3. The CDR3 consists of 15 residues. CDR3 amino acids: CASSLGDRDDTEAFF. The CDR3 DNA sequence: TGCGCCAGCAGCTTGGGGGACAGGGACGACACTGAAGCTTTCTTT.

This sequence joins TRBV5-1 and TRBJ2-2; no reliable D call. Germline values: CDR1 SGHRS, CDR2 YFSETQ. The CDR3 consists of 16 residues. V was trimmed by 4 bases and J by 6 bases, leaving 19 bases between them. The CDR3 here is CASSLTGSSSPGELFF. As DNA, the CDR3 is TGCGCCAGCAGCCTTACCGGGTCCAGTTCCCCCGGGGAGCTGTTTTTT.

V gene TRBV5-1 combines with J gene TRBJ1-2, with 8 bases aligning to TRBD1. V lost 4 bases, J lost 7 bases, and 6 bases stayed unmatched. Germline CDR1 SGHRS, CDR2 YFSETQ. The CDR3 has 13 amino acids. This chain's CDR3 is CASSPRGRIGYTF. Here the CDR3 DNA reads TGCGCCAGCAGCCCCAGGGGGCGTATTGGCTACACCTTC.

CDR3 DNA: TGTGCCACCAGTGATCCTCGTCGGACAGGGCCAGATACGCAGTATTTT. It codes for CATSDPRRTGPDTQYF. V is TRBV24-1 and J is TRBJ2-3; 8 nucleotides align to TRBD1. The CDR3 covers 16 residues. CDR1 is KGHDR and CDR2 is SFDVKD in the germline V gene. V lost 3 bases to trimming and J lost 4 bases; unmatched junction nucleotides: 8.

This clone has just one count. The chain joins TRBV9 to TRBJ2-3; 10 nucleotides line up with TRBD2. CDR3 length: 17 residues. CDR1 and CDR2 from the germline V gene are SGDLS and YYNGEE. V trimming: 4 bases; J trimming: 3 bases; junction bases outside the gene matches: 11. This chain's CDR3 is CASSQAGGPVSTDTQYF. CDR3 DNA sequence: TGTGCCAGCAGCCAAGCGGGGGGGCCGGTGTCAACAGATACGCAGTATTTT.

This sequence joins TRBV14 and TRBJ1-3; D is ambiguous. This CDR3 is 14 amino acids long. The germline V and J ends were trimmed by 3 bases and 0 bases, with 6 bases remaining between them. From germline, CDR1 is SGHDN and CDR2 FVKESK. The CDR3 DNA is TGTGCCAGCAGCCAGCGATTCTCTGGAAACACCATATATTTT. This translates into CASSQRFSGNTIYF.

This clone has a single count. The chain uses TRBV7-9 and TRBJ1-3, with TRBD1 as a possible D gene (6 bases). Trimming took 1 base from V and 7 from J, leaving 11 bases between them. This CDR3 has 14 residues. Germline CDR1 reads SEHNR; CDR2 reads FQNEAQ (reference sequence). DNA of the CDR3: TGTGCCAGCAGCTTAGTACAGGGTGGGAACACCATATATTTT. This encodes CASSLVQGGNTIYF.

Only a few counts were recorded for this clone. The CDR3 reads CASSASTNRDTEAFF. Here the CDR3 DNA reads TGTGCCAGCAGCGCATCGACCAACAGGGACACTGAAGCTTTCTTT. This sequence joins TRBV9 and TRBJ1-1, with D possibly TRBD1 on 6 matching bases. Trimming pared 3 bases from V and 3 bases from J, leaving 15 bases between. The CDR3 covers 15 residues. Germline CDR1 SGDLS, CDR2 YYNGEE. Looking up the rest from reference TRBV9 and TRBJ1-1 gives the full variable domain: DSGVTQTPKHLITATGQRVTLRCSPRSGDLSVYWYQQSLDQGLQFLIQYYNGEERAKGNILERFSAQQFPDLHSELNLSSLELGDSALYFCASSASTNRDTEAFFGQGTRLTVV.

The gene calls are TRBV2 and TRBJ1-2; D perhaps matches TRBD1 (6 bases). Trimming took 5 bases from V and 2 from J, leaving 9 bases between them. In germline, CDR1 is SNHLY, CDR2 FYNNEI. This CDR3 has 13 amino acids. The chain's CDR3 is CASSYTGNYGYTF. The CDR3 region has the DNA TGTGCCAGCAGTTACACAGGGAACTATGGCTACACCTTC.

The chain joins TRBV18 to TRBJ2-3; D might be TRBD2 (5 bases). The CDR3 consists of 13 residues. V lost 2 bases, J lost 4 bases, and 7 bases lay in between. CDR1 and CDR2 (germline): KGHSH, LQKENI. This CDR3 is CASSPERADTQYF. The CDR3 coding sequence is TGTGCCAGCTCACCAGAGAGGGCAGATACGCAGTATTTT. The variable domain in full, with the rest retrieved from reference TRBV18 and TRBJ2-3, is NAGVMQNPRHLVRRRGQEARLRCSPMKGHSHVYWYRQLPEEGLKFMVYLQKENIIDESGMPKERFSAEFPKEGPSILRIQQVVRGDSAAYFCASSPERADTQYFGPGTRLTVL.

The V gene is TRBV7-9, the J gene TRBJ1-2; D not resolved. V was cut by 3 bases and J by 8 bases, with 13 bases left in between. There are 13 residues in the CDR3. Per the germline V gene, CDR1 is SEHNR and CDR2 is FQNEAQ (reference sequence). The chain's CDR3 is CASSLRLPGGYTF. The DNA of the CDR3 is TGTGCCAGCAGCTTGAGATTGCCGGGGGGCTACACCTTC.

The chain links TRBV3-1 (or the pseudogene TRBV3-2) to TRBJ1-2, with 8 bases fitting TRBD1. This CDR3 comprises 17 residues. Unmatched junction bases numbered 10, after V lost 0 bases and J lost 4 bases. Germline values: CDR1 LGHDT, CDR2 YNNKEL (reference sequence). The CDR3 DNA is TGTGCCAGCAGCCAAGAAGCTTCCGGCAGGGGGCCCTATGGCTACACCTTC. Its translation is CASSQEASGRGPYGYTF.

In this sample, this clone turned up once. The V and J genes are TRBV5-1 and TRBJ1-1; D is unclear. This CDR3 is 15 amino acids long. V shed 0 bases and J shed 0 bases, with 9 bases lying between them. Germline lookup yields CDR1 SGHRS and CDR2 YFSETQ. CDR3 loop: CASSLVGFMNTEAFF. Here the CDR3 DNA reads TGCGCCAGCAGCTTGGTCGGTTTCATGAACACTGAAGCTTTCTTT.